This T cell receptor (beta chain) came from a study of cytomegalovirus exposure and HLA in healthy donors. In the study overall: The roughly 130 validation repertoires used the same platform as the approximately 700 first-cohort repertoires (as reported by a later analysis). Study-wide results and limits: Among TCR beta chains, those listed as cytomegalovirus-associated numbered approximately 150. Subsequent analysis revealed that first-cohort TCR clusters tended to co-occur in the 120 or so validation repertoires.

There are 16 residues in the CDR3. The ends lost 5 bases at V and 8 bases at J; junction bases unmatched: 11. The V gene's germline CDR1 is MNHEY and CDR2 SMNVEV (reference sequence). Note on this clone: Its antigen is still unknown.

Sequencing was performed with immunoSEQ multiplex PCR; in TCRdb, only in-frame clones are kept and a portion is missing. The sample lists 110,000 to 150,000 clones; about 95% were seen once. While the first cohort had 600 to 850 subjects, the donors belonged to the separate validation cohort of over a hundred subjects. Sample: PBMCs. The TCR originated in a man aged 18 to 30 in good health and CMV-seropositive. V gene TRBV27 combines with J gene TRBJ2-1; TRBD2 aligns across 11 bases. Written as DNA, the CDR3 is TGTGCCAGCAGTCCAGACCATAGCGGGAGGGCGCATGAGCAGTTCTTC. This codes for CASSPDHSGRAHEQFF.